The T cell receptor beta chain under discussion was sequenced for a study of identical twins. V was pared by 0 bases and J by 1 base, with 13 bases between. CDR1 and CDR2 from the germline V gene are SGDLS and YYNGEE. The length of the CDR3 is 16 residues. This clonotype was recorded a few times. Antigen: not known. TCRdb reprocessed the 5' RACE reads with MiXCR, giving one entry per CDR3 protein. The sample consists of about 330,000 distinct CDR3 sequences, 9% to 15% of them appearing once. Study-level results: It was out-of-frame TCR alpha sharing in monozygotic twins that models underestimated.

This same sample was also part of a study on yellow fever vaccine responses in identical twins.

The sample taken for sequencing was CD8+ T cells sorted from blood. This sequence originates from a woman in her late teens or twenties in good health. The chain combines TRBV9 with TRBJ1-1; TRBD1 is a possible D gene (5 bases). CDR3 nucleotide sequence: TGTGCCAGCAGCGTAGGCGGGGGGGTTCAGAACACTGAAGCTTTCTTT. Its protein product is CASSVGGGVQNTEAFF.